This entry concerns a single TCR beta chain. Its antigen is as yet unknown. PCR involved 60 Vbeta and 13 Jbeta primers. Sequenced by immunoSEQ multiplex PCR; TCRdb stores in-frame clones only, minus some. The table includes fewer than 80,000 clones, roughly 73% detected once. The sample comes from a study of cytomegalovirus exposure and HLA in healthy donors. Study-level results: Investigators reported over 150 TCR beta chains as tied to cytomegalovirus. Differences between HLA loci emerged in a later analysis of TCR association rates, with DRB1 most and HLA-C fewest. It was reportedly the case that the classifier diagnosed cytomegalovirus status with high specificity and sensitivity.

Trimming shortened V by 1 base and J by 6 bases, and 13 bases separated the two germline ends. CDR1 SGHAT and CDR2 FQDESV come from the germline V gene (reference sequence). CDR3 length: 14 residues. This clonotype was obtained from a woman aged 40 to 50 in good health and CMV-seropositive. This rearrangement joins TRBV11-1 to TRBJ2-7, with a possible D match to TRBD1 (6 bases). The sequenced sample was PBMCs. This CDR3 reads CASSLVSGDGEQYF. DNA for the CDR3: TGTGCCAGCAGCTTAGTTTCAGGGGATGGCGAGCAGTACTTC.